Given below is one T cell receptor (beta chain) in context. The primer mix had 60 Vbeta and 13 Jbeta primers. The protocol was immunoSEQ multiplex PCR, while the TCRdb copy is restricted to in-frame clones and leaves out a portion. Of about 190,000 clones listed, around 83% are singletons. This entry comes from a study of cytomegalovirus exposure and HLA in healthy donors. Sequenced: PBMCs. The clonotype comes from a woman under 30 in good health and CMV-seronegative.

The CDR3 DNA is TGTGCCAGCAGTGGACAGGGAAACACCATATATTTT. Its translation is CASSGQGNTIYF. The chain carries TRBV2 and TRBJ1-3; perhaps TRBD1 as D (5 bases). The germline gives CDR1 SNHLY, CDR2 FYNNEI. The V end lost 4 bases, the J end lost 4 bases, and 5 bases lay between the germline ends. The CDR3 is made up of 12 amino acids.